This T cell receptor beta chain was obtained from a study of blood T cell repertoires in COVID-19. Looking at the study overall: There were acute and convalescent COVID-19 samples, and they came from the United States, Italy and Spain. T cells, B-cell-depleted T cells, or PBMCs supplied cDNA or gDNA.

Between the trimmed V and J ends, which lost 3 bases and 1 base, there was a span of 9 bases. Germline loops: CDR1 GTSNPN, CDR2 SVGIG (reference sequence). CDR3 length: 14 amino acids. The repertoire was sequenced with immunoSEQ multiplex PCR; TCRdb's copy has only in-frame clones and lacks some. The sample includes approximately 170,000 clones, approximately 91% of them seen just once. The J gene is TRBJ1-4, the V gene TRBV30, with a possible D match to TRBD1 (5 bases). The sequence derives from a man aged 30-40 years with acute or convalescent COVID-19. Material: peripheral blood. The CDR3 loop is CAWRKDRTNEKLFF. Written as DNA, the CDR3 is TGTGCCTGGAGAAAAGACAGAACTAATGAAAAACTGTTTTTT.